This T cell receptor beta chain appears in the sequencing data of a study of cytomegalovirus exposure and HLA in healthy donors. Study conclusions and caveats: Reports credit the classifier with highly specific, highly sensitive diagnosis of cytomegalovirus status. Confirmation was obtained in vitro that a few CMV-associated chains are specific for CMV antigens.

Concerning this clone: Its antigen is undetermined.

Profiled with immunoSEQ multiplex PCR; TCRdb holds only in-frame clones, not every one. The table records 140,000 or so clones, nearly 90% of them present only once. CDR1 SGHRS and CDR2 YFSETQ come from the germline V gene. V dropped 1 base and J dropped 8 bases, with 15 bases sitting between them. The CDR3 is 14 amino acids. Among the roughly 120 subjects of the validation cohort, separate from the roughly 670-subject first cohort, were the donors. The chain combines TRBV5-1 with TRBJ1-2; TRBD1 might be the D (5 bases). This clonotype was obtained from a woman younger than 30 in good health and CMV-seropositive. Material: PBMCs. CDR3 sequence (DNA): TGCGCCAGCAGCTTGAATCTTCAGGGTAACGGCTACACCTTC. Amino acids: CASSLNLQGNGYTF.